The clone carrying this T cell receptor (beta chain) was counted only a few times. The target antigen is unknown. The CDR3 runs to 12 residues. V shed 6 bases and J shed 9 bases, with 14 bases lying between them. The sample is drawn from a study of blood T cells in healthy people across ages. Study-wide results and limits: Observed TCR beta diversity per million T cells went down as age went up. This fall followed a roughly linear course with age. The percentage of naive T cells correlated strongly with TCR beta diversity. It was not known whether donors were CMV positive (a possible confounder of expanded clonotype changes).

Primed by a sample-barcoded 5' primer and a J-beta primer mix, a second PCR proceeded for 7 to 11 cycles. TCRdb fed the 5' RACE reads into MiXCR, producing one record per CDR3 protein. The sample shows more than 500,000 distinct CDR3 sequences, around a quarter of them seen only once. The sample was also linked to a second study, of T cells of mothers and their children.

This chain links TRBV12-3 or TRBV12-4 with TRBJ1-2; D might be TRBD1 (5 bases). Specimen: blood. The TCR originated in a boy aged 2-9 years in good health. The CDR3 here is CASRAGGSSYTF. DNA of the CDR3: TGTGCCAGCAGAGCTGGGGGATCGAGCTACACCTTC.